This T cell receptor beta chain was documented in a study of blood T cell repertoires in COVID-19. On the study more broadly: Sites across the United States, Italy and Spain contributed samples from acute and convalescent COVID-19.

The CDR3 is made up of 14 amino acids. V lost 7 bases and J lost 3, with 15 bases in between. From germline, CDR1 is MNHEY and CDR2 SVGAGI. Original analysis: Amplified reference gene primers provided the basis for estimating nucleated cell counts. Clones were read by immunoSEQ multiplex PCR, and TCRdb kept only the in-frame ones, dropping some. V, J and clone size are those of that table, while D and trimming were read from the DNA. This table holds about 200,000 clones, about 88% found once. The chain carries TRBV6-5 and TRBJ2-5; maybe TRBD2 (6 bases). Sequencing was done on a sample of peripheral blood. The clonotype was recovered from a man aged 55 to 70 with acute or convalescent COVID-19. In DNA, the CDR3 is TGTGCCAGCATTATACTCGGAGGGGAAGAGACCCAGTACTTC. Residues: CASIILGGEETQYF.